These 14 T cell receptor beta chains were sequenced from one sample in a study of T cells after yellow fever vaccination. TCRdb re-analysed the 5' RACE reads in MiXCR, keeping a single row per CDR3 protein. The repertoire includes some 500,000 distinct CDR3 sequences, about 13% of them detected once, and more than 12% sits in the top ten. Sequenced here: PBMCs, sampled on the day of the yellow fever booster vaccination. The receptors here all came from a man aged 25-40 years who received the YFV17D yellow fever vaccine.

The V and J genes are TRBV6-2 or TRBV6-3 and TRBJ1-4, with D uncertain. CDR1 MNHEY and CDR2 SVGEGT come from the germline V gene. The CDR3 is made up of 13 amino acids. Trimming removed 7 bases at V and 5 bases at J, with 11 bases between. CDR3 loop: CASTTDLNEKLFF. CDR3 sequence (DNA): TGTGCCAGCACTACGGATCTGAATGAAAAACTGTTTTTT.

This clonotype showed up just a few times. This sequence joins TRBV11-2 and TRBJ2-1, with 13 bases matching TRBD2. Per the germline V gene, CDR1 is SGHAT and CDR2 is FQNNGV. The junction had 14 bases not matched to a gene; V was cut back by 4 bases and J by 2 bases. CDR3 length: 20 residues. The CDR3 loop is CASSWGGTAGTSGTYNEQFF. CDR3 in DNA: TGTGCCAGCAGCTGGGGAGGGACGGCCGGGACTAGCGGGACCTACAATGAGCAGTTCTTC.

This clonotype was seen only a few times. This chain links TRBV6-2 or TRBV6-3 with TRBJ2-1; TRBD2 matches at 9 bases. The CDR3 spans 12 residues. The germline CDR1 and CDR2 sequences are MNHEY and SVGEGT. The J segment lost 14 bases and the V segment lost 2 bases, leaving 4 bases of the junction unmatched. CDR3: CASSYLAGGKFF. The CDR3 DNA sequence: TGTGCCAGCAGTTACCTTGCGGGAGGGAAGTTCTTC.

V gene TRBV7-8 combines with J gene TRBJ2-1; D may match TRBD1 or TRBD2 (6 bases each). CDR1 is SGHVS, CDR2 FQNEAQ, per germline. Trimming stripped 1 base from V and 10 bases from J, with 11 bases between. This CDR3 spans 13 amino acids. In DNA, the CDR3 is TGTGCCAGCAGCTTAGTACGGGGGCGGGAGCAGTTCTTC. It is translated as CASSLVRGREQFF.

This clonotype has at least ten counts. The rearrangement uses TRBV5-1 and TRBJ2-7; D may be TRBD1 (5 bases). V was cut by 0 bases and J by 3 bases, with 10 bases left in between. CDR3 length equals 14 residues. The germline gives CDR1 SGHRS, CDR2 YFSETQ. The CDR3 loop is CASSLVAGNYEQYF. As DNA, the CDR3 is TGCGCCAGCAGCTTGGTCGCAGGGAACTACGAGCAGTACTTC.

The J gene is TRBJ2-7, the V gene TRBV27; 11 nucleotides agree with TRBD2. The germline CDR1 and CDR2 sequences are MNHEY and SMNVEV (reference sequence). After removal of 10 bases from V and 3 bases from J, the junction contained 11 bases not matched to a gene. The CDR3 length is 15 residues. CDR3 region: CATSLVGTSGYEQYF. CDR3 DNA sequence: TGTGCCACCAGCTTGGTGGGGACTAGCGGCTACGAGCAGTACTTC.

This clonotype has a count of ten or more. The gene calls are TRBV27 and TRBJ2-7; D may be TRBD2 (5 bases). Trimming stripped 5 bases from V and 0 bases from J, with 14 bases between. CDR3 length: 15 amino acids. Germline loops: CDR1 MNHEY, CDR2 SMNVEV (reference sequence). The CDR3 nucleotides read TGTGCCAGCAGTCCCGGACCGGGGAGCTCCTACGAGCAGTACTTC. Its translation: CASSPGPGSSYEQYF.

This clonotype has more than one count but fewer than ten. CDR3 sequence reads: CASSLSRGGGSSYEQYF. CDR3 in DNA: TGTGCCAGCAGCTTGTCCCGAGGGGGAGGGAGCTCCTACGAGCAGTACTTC. The rearrangement links TRBV5-8 to TRBJ2-7; the D gene is possibly TRBD2 (7 bases). Germline values: CDR1 SGHTS, CDR2 YDEGEE. The CDR3 spans 17 residues. The V end was cut by 1 base, the J end by 0 bases, with 17 bases between.

In its sample, this clonotype was seen a few times. The chain recombines TRBV6-5 with TRBJ2-5; 7 nucleotides match TRBD2. Per the germline V gene, CDR1 is MNHEY and CDR2 is SVGAGI. The length of the CDR3 is 11 residues. V was clipped by 9 bases and J by 4 bases; unmatched bases: 2. The CDR3 nucleotides are TGTGCCAGTGCTAGCGGAGAGACCCAGTACTTC. This gives the protein CASASGETQYF.

There are a few counts of this clonotype. The chain joins TRBV20-1 to TRBJ2-1; 7 bases are a match to TRBD2. CDR1 and CDR2 from the germline V gene are DFQATT and SNEGSKA (reference sequence). The CDR3 runs to 14 residues. V shed 2 bases, J shed 7 bases, and the junction held 8 bases outside the gene matches. Here the CDR3 reads CSARRAGLRNEQFF. The CDR3 DNA sequence: TGCAGTGCTAGACGAGCGGGACTGAGGAATGAGCAGTTCTTC.

This clonotype has more than one count but fewer than ten. The rearrangement joins TRBV19 to TRBJ2-2, with no clear D. V lost 7 bases and J 6 bases, leaving 6 bases between the germline ends. The germline gives CDR1 LNHDA, CDR2 SQIVND (reference sequence). The CDR3 has 11 amino acids. The CDR3 loop is CASKRAGELFF. In DNA, the CDR3 is TGTGCCAGTAAAAGGGCCGGGGAGCTGTTTTTT.

The rearrangement links TRBV19 to TRBJ2-2, with D unresolved. The germline V and J ends were trimmed by 2 bases and 1 base, with 8 bases remaining between them. There are 15 residues in the CDR3. Germline CDR1 reads LNHDA; CDR2 reads SQIVND (reference sequence). The CDR3 loop reads CASSIKAGNTGELFF. The CDR3 nucleotides read TGTGCCAGTAGTATAAAAGCTGGGAACACCGGGGAGCTGTTTTTT.

In its sample, this clonotype was seen a few times. The chain combines TRBV20-1 with TRBJ2-1, with TRBD2 identical over 7 bases. The germline gives CDR1 DFQATT, CDR2 SNEGSKA (reference sequence). The CDR3 covers 15 residues. J gave up 0 bases and V 6 bases, and 8 bases lay outside the gene matches. In DNA form, the CDR3 reads TGCAGTGCCAAAGCGGGGTTGAGCTCCTACAATGAGCAGTTCTTC. Its translation: CSAKAGLSSYNEQFF.

The rearrangement uses TRBV5-1 and TRBJ2-3; the match to TRBD1 covers 7 bases. Germline trimming cut 3 bases from V and 10 bases from J; bases unmatched to any gene: 8. Germline lookup yields CDR1 SGHRS and CDR2 YFSETQ. This CDR3 is 13 amino acids long. For the CDR3, the DNA is TGCGCCAGCAGCTATGACAGGGACGGATCGCAGTATTTT. This translates into CASSYDRDGSQYF. The whole variable domain, filled in from reference TRBV5-1 and TRBJ2-3, reads KAGVTQTPRYLIKTRGQQVTLSCSPISGHRSVSWYQQTPGQGLQFLFEYFSETQRNKGNFPGRFSGRQFSNSRSEMNVSTLELGDSALYLCASSYDRDGSQYFGPGTRLTVL.